Given below is one TCR beta chain in context. The source of the sample is a study of cytomegalovirus exposure and HLA in healthy donors. The CDR3 consists of 15 residues. Germline CDR1 SEHNR, CDR2 FQNEAQ (reference sequence). V lost 5 bases, J lost 1 base, and 6 bases stayed unmatched. The study ran its PCR with 60 Vbeta and 13 Jbeta primers. The data were produced by immunoSEQ multiplex PCR, yet TCRdb's version contains in-frame clones alone and is incomplete. The sample lists approximately 150,000 clones; over 60% were seen once. The V call is TRBV7-9, the J call TRBJ1-1; 8 nucleotides match TRBD1. The TCR originated in a man aged 35-49 years in good health and CMV-seronegative. Sequencing was carried out using PBMCs. Here the CDR3 reads CASSLLGTGNTEAFF. The CDR3 DNA sequence: TGTGCCAGCAGCCTCCTCGGGACAGGGAACACTGAAGCTTTCTTT.